This TCR beta chain was identified during a study of cytomegalovirus exposure and HLA in healthy donors. 13 Jbeta primers and 60 Vbeta primers were used for the PCR. Repertoires were generated with immunoSEQ multiplex PCR, while TCRdb's copy carries only in-frame clones and drops some. This table holds 150,000 or so clones, more than 75% found once. Study-wide results and caveats: Previous analysis showed most TCR beta V segments were productive about 87% or about 30% of the time.

As to this clone: The antigen is unknown.

The receptor was derived from a woman aged 35 to 49 in good health and CMV-seronegative. Sequencing used PBMCs.

The chain's CDR3 is CASRGPGEAFF. The CDR3 bases are TGTGCCAGCAGGGGCCCCGGCGAAGCTTTCTTT. The V call is TRBV6-5, the J call TRBJ1-1; D is undetermined. Germline loops: CDR1 MNHEY, CDR2 SVGAGI. The CDR3 is made up of 11 amino acids. Trimming removed 6 bases from V and 8 bases from J, with 10 bases in between.